This T cell receptor beta chain was recorded in a study of beta chain features in type 1 diabetes. Overall study findings and caveats: VDJ junctions in type 1 diabetes patients carried more deletions and fewer insertions. All four CD4+ subsets from Type 1 diabetes patients carried moderately but significantly shorter TCRB CDR3s.

cDNA synthesis used the whole RNA isolate, giving expressed TCRB sequences. Using immunoSEQ multiplex PCR, the repertoire was profiled, and TCRdb retains in-frame clones only, with some absent. Among just over 15,000 clones listed, approximately 71% were seen once. Germline-derived CDR1 and CDR2 are ENHRY and SYGVKD. The CDR3 is 14 residues long. Stem cell-like memory, regulatory, central memory and naive CD4+ cells were sorted via CD45RO/CCR7/CD25/CD127/CD95/CD27. Worth noting for this clone: What it binds is not known.

The sequence came from a man between 25 and 39 years old with type 1 diabetes. The rearrangement joins TRBV10-3 to TRBJ2-3; 9 bases match TRBD2. The material sequenced was Tregs from blood. This chain's CDR3 is CVTAGGESTDTQYF. The CDR3 bases are TGTGTCACCGCGGGGGGGGAAAGCACAGATACGCAGTATTTT.